This is a list of T cell receptor beta chains from one sample in a study of T cell repertoires in cytomegalovirus infection. Each CDR3 protein gets one entry after TCRdb re-called the reads with MiXCR. The table shows more than 150,000 distinct CDR3 sequences, with roughly 27% occurring only once. Sequences were obtained from PBMCs. The receptor set was obtained from a human donor in good health (CMV status not recorded). Some clones in this sample may be carry-over from other donors' samples. Both conserved end residues are trimmed from each CDR3. Fields, in order: V gene, J gene, CDR3 protein.

TRBV18	TRBJ1-1	ASSPDRDLGWAEAF
TRBV7-6	TRBJ2-7	ASSPLTGFPSYEQY
TRBV5-4	TRBJ1-2	ASSSVHRPNFGYT
TRBV20-1	TRBJ2-5	SARDTGKGETQY
TRBV5-5	TRBJ2-2	ASSSRGADTGELF
TRBV10-3	TRBJ2-5	AISGSYSDSQETQY
TRBV15	TRBJ1-4	ATSREGGRGEKLF
TRBV6-2/TRBV6-3	TRBJ2-5	ASSYSWGVQETQY
TRBV7-4	TRBJ1-2	ASSLASASHYGYT
TRBV6-6	TRBJ2-1	ASRGGGTYNEQF
TRBV5-1	TRBJ2-1	ASSPRAGTYNEQF
TRBV11-3	TRBJ2-2	ASSFGTSWTGELF